A selection of T cell receptor beta chains follows, all from one sample in a study of CD8+CD57+ T cells in acquired aplastic anemia. TCRdb recomputed calls from the reads with MiXCR, one row per CDR3 protein. The sample consists of around 430,000 distinct CDR3 sequences, about a third of them appearing once. Sequencing was done on a sample of sorted CD4+, CD8+, or CD8+CD57+ T cells (not recorded which) from PBMCs. These receptors all come from a human donor with aplastic anemia. Both conserved end residues are part of each CDR3. The D gene is left open where the match is weak. Some rows mark clone size as missing; the rest say once, few, many or name a class of expanded clone.

d_call clone_size j_call v_call cdr3_nt cdr3_aa
TRBD1 few TRBJ1-2 TRBV20-1 TGCAGTGCTAGTCAGGGGGTTGGCTACACCTTC CSASQGVGYTF
TRBD2 NA TRBJ2-3 TRBV6-1 TGTGCCAGCAGTGTCGGCGGGACTAGCAGGGATACGCAGTATTTT CASSVGGTSRDTQYF
NA NA TRBJ1-3 TRBV4-3 TGCGCCAGCAGCCAGTGGGGTACTGGAGACACCATATATTTT CASSQWGTGDTIYF
TRBD1 NA TRBJ2-7 TRBV24-1 TGTGCCACCATAGTCCAGGGGGCTTTATACGAGCAGTACTTC CATIVQGALYEQYF
TRBD1 NA TRBJ1-1 TRBV25-1 TGTGCCAGCAGTGACCCCGGACAGGCAAACACTGAAGCTTTCTTT CASSDPGQANTEAFF
TRBD1 many TRBJ1-1 TRBV20-1 TGCAGTGCTAACGAGGACAGGGAGACCCCCTACACTGAAGCTTTCTTT CSANEDRETPYTEAFF
NA NA TRBJ1-1 TRBV9 TGTGCCAGCGGTTTAGGGGGGCTCGGTAACGAAGCTTTCTTT CASGLGGLGNEAFF
NA many TRBJ1-1 TRBV20-1 TGCAGTGCTAGAGATTTCAACGCAGCTTTCTTT CSARDFNAAFF
TRBD1 NA TRBJ1-2 TRBV19 TGTGCCAGTAGTCCCGGGGACAGGGGGTGTTATGGCTACACCTTC CASSPGDRGCYGYTF
TRBD1 NA TRBJ1-6 TRBV5-4 TGTGCCAGCAGCTTGGACCCGCCGACAGGGAGTAATTCACCCCTCCACTTT CASSLDPPTGSNSPLHF
NA few TRBJ1-5 TRBV12-3/TRBV12-4 TGTGCCAGCAGTTTTGCGCGGGGGGATAGCAATCAGCCCCAGCATTTT CASSFARGDSNQPQHF
TRBD2 NA TRBJ2-3 TRBV20-1 TGCAGTGCCCTTAGGACTAGCGGGGGATTCACAGATACGCAGTATTTT CSALRTSGGFTDTQYF
TRBD2 NA TRBJ2-1 TRBV25-1 TGTGCCAGCAGCATACTAGCGGGCAATGAGCAGTTCTTC CASSILAGNEQFF
NA few TRBJ1-1 TRBV9 TGTGCCAGCAGCGTGACGTATAACACTGAAGCTTTCTTT CASSVTYNTEAFF
TRBD1 NA TRBJ1-2 TRBV11-1 TGTGCCAGCAGTTCTCCTACGGGACAGGGAGGCTATGGCTACACCTTC CASSSPTGQGGYGYTF
TRBD2 few TRBJ2-5 TRBV19 TGTGCCAGTAGTATTTCGACTAGCGGGGGGCCTCACCAAGAGACCCAGTACTTC CASSISTSGGPHQETQYF
NA many TRBJ2-1 TRBV9 TGTGCCAGCAGCGTAGCGGGAGAGGGTGAGCAGTTCTTC CASSVAGEGEQFF
TRBD1 many TRBJ1-5 TRBV19 TGTGCCAGTAGTACCGACAGGGGCAATCAGCCCCAGCATTTT CASSTDRGNQPQHF
NA few TRBJ1-6 TRBV27 TGTGCCAGCAGTTTATCTGGCCAGGGGTATTCACCCCTCCACTTT CASSLSGQGYSPLHF
TRBD1 NA TRBJ1-5 TRBV29-1 TGCAGCGGGATGACAGGGGGTTTTCGCAATCAGCCCCAGCATTTT CSGMTGGFRNQPQHF
NA NA TRBJ2-1 TRBV15 TGTGCCACCAGAGGGGACTCCTACAATGAGCAGTTCTTC CATRGDSYNEQFF
NA NA TRBJ1-5 TRBV10-3 TGTGCCACAACCGGGACAATTAGCAATCAGCCCCAGCATTTT CATTGTISNQPQHF
TRBD1 many TRBJ2-2 TRBV24-1 TGTGCCACCAGTGACCCTGGACAGGGACCCGGGGAGCTGTTTTTT CATSDPGQGPGELFF
TRBD2 NA TRBJ2-2 TRBV4-1 TGCGCCAGCAGCCAAGTCGCCGGGACTAGCGGGCTGGGGGAGCTGTTTTTT CASSQVAGTSGLGELFF
TRBD2 NA TRBJ2-2 TRBV29-1 TGCAGCGTGGGGGGACTAGCGGGGGGGAGGAACACCGGGGAGCTGTTTTTT CSVGGLAGGRNTGELFF
NA many TRBJ1-2 TRBV6-5 TGTGCCAGCAGTTCAACAGCGAGCTATGGCTACACCTTC CASSSTASYGYTF
NA NA TRBJ2-7 TRBV5-6 TGTGCCAGCAGCTATGGCAAAAATAGCTACGAGCAGTACTTC CASSYGKNSYEQYF
NA many TRBJ2-5 TRBV20-1 TGCGTGGGAAACCAACAAGAGACCCAGTACTTC CVGNQQETQYF
NA NA TRBJ1-2 TRBV12-3/TRBV12-4 TGTGCCAGCAGTTTTAGCTTGCGGGGGGCCTATGGCTACACCTTC CASSFSLRGAYGYTF
TRBD2 NA TRBJ2-1 TRBV9 TGTGCCAGCAGCGTAGCGGGAGGGCCGATAAACAATGAGCAGTTCTTC CASSVAGGPINNEQFF
NA many TRBJ2-7 TRBV6-4 TGTGCCAGCAGTATTCAGGGCGAGCAGTACTTC CASSIQGEQYF
NA many TRBJ1-2 TRBV19 TGTGCCAGTAGTAACCCAGGGGAGGCGCGAGGCTACACCTTC CASSNPGEARGYTF
TRBD2 NA TRBJ2-3 TRBV6-2/TRBV6-3 TGTACCAGCAGTTTTCTAGCGGGGGTGACAGATACGCAGTATTTT CTSSFLAGVTDTQYF
NA many TRBJ1-1 TRBV15 TGTGCCACCAGCAGAGAACCTCTCACTGAAGCTTTCTTT CATSREPLTEAFF
NA NA TRBJ2-1 TRBV2 TGTGCCAGCAGTTTAGGGTCGACAGTGTTCAATGAGCAGTTCTTC CASSLGSTVFNEQFF
NA many TRBJ1-1 TRBV7-2 TGTGCCAGCAGCTTCTACTCGAACACTGAAGCTTTCTTT CASSFYSNTEAFF
TRBD1 many TRBJ2-7 TRBV25-1 TGTGCCAGAATATTCTTCTGGACAGGGCATTACCAAACCTACGAGCAGTACTTC CARIFFWTGHYQTYEQYF
TRBD1 NA TRBJ1-2 TRBV2 TGTGCCAGCAAAGACAGGGGCTATGGCTACACCTTC CASKDRGYGYTF
TRBD1 many TRBJ2-7 TRBV20-1 TGCAGTGCCGGAACCCCGGGACAGAGCTCCTACGAGCAGTACTTC CSAGTPGQSSYEQYF
TRBD2 NA TRBJ2-1 TRBV14 TGTGCCAGCAGCCAAGATGGCCTCTTCCCGGGAGGAGGTGAGCAGTTCTTC CASSQDGLFPGGGEQFF
TRBD1 NA TRBJ1-2 TRBV19 TGTGCCAGCTCTGGGGGACAGGGCAGCTATGGCTACACCTTC CASSGGQGSYGYTF
NA NA TRBJ2-7 TRBV30 TGTGCCTGGAGTGTAAGGTCTGCTACGGAGCAGTACTTC CAWSVRSATEQYF
NA many TRBJ2-1 TRBV20-1 TGCAGTGCTAGAGGACTAGGGACAGCACAGGAGCAGTTCTTC CSARGLGTAQEQFF
TRBD1 NA TRBJ1-2 TRBV2 TGTGCCAGCAGTGAACCCCGGGACAGGGGGCAATTAAGAGGTGGCTACACCTTC CASSEPRDRGQLRGGYTF
NA many TRBJ1-3 TRBV7-2 TGTGCCAGCAGCGGGGAGGCTGGAAACACCATATATTTT CASSGEAGNTIYF
NA NA TRBJ2-5 TRBV5-5 TGTGCCAGCAGCTTGTTGGTCAGCTCAGAGACCCAGTACTTC CASSLLVSSETQYF
NA NA TRBJ1-2 TRBV7-9 TGTGCCAGCAGCCCTCCGGAGGACTATGGCTACACCTTC CASSPPEDYGYTF
NA NA TRBJ2-1 TRBV6-9 TGTGCCAGCAGTTATACGAGTGGGGTCGGTGAGCAGTTCTTC CASSYTSGVGEQFF
TRBD1 NA TRBJ1-4 TRBV5-5 TGTGCCAGCAGCTATTGGGACAGAACAACTAATGAAAAACTGTTTTTT CASSYWDRTTNEKLFF
NA many TRBJ1-2 TRBV2 TGTGCCAGCAGTGTAAACGATAACTATGGCTACACCTTC CASSVNDNYGYTF
NA NA TRBJ1-1 TRBV28 TGTGCCAGCAGGACCGGGGGGGGAGCTTTCTTT CASRTGGGAFF
NA few TRBJ2-6 TRBV20-1 TGCTCCTCTAGGGGCGCAGCTGGGGCCAACGTCCTGACTTTC CSSRGAAGANVLTF
TRBD2 NA TRBJ2-7 TRBV13 TGTGCCAGCCGACAGGCGGGAGGGGGCTACGAGCAGTACTTC CASRQAGGGYEQYF
NA many TRBJ1-6 TRBV9 TGTGCCAGCAGCGTATATCTGGGTTCACCCCTCCACTTT CASSVYLGSPLHF
NA NA TRBJ2-7 TRBV11-3 TGTGCCAGCAGCCTTGGACCGGTAACCTACAATGAGCAGTACTTC CASSLGPVTYNEQYF